This passage covers 15 T cell receptor beta chains from one sample sequenced in a study of tumor and adjacent non-tumor tissue in lung cancer. TCRbeta libraries were built with three rounds of nested PCR, modified from ARM-PCR. MiXCR, run by TCRdb on the multiplex PCR reads, gives a single entry per CDR3 protein. The sample lists about 110,000 distinct CDR3 sequences, 84% seen once, with 22% in the top ten. This sample's RNA came from whole unsorted tissue. Sequenced: lung tumor tissue. The receptors were gathered from a man in his 70s with non-small cell lung cancer.

About this clonotype: Relative to the germline gene, one junction end is altered; a read error may explain this. The chain joins TRBV4-3 to TRBJ2-7; 7 bases fit TRBD2. Germline-derived CDR1 and CDR2 are LGHNA and YSLEER. The CDR3 is 16 residues long. DNA of the CDR3: TGCGCCAGCATCCAAGATCTGCAGACTAGCTCCTGCGAGCAGTACTTC. Translated: CASIQDLQTSSCEQYF.

Worth noting for this clonotype: Germline is not matched at one junction end, which may reflect a read error. The chain links TRBV5-1 to TRBJ2-2; the D gene is possibly TRBD2 (5 bases). Germline assignment: CDR1 SGHRS and CDR2 YFSETQ. This CDR3 comprises 14 residues. The CDR3 reads CASGTGIKTEELSF. The CDR3 DNA follows: TGCGCCAGCGGAACCGGGATTAAAACCGAGGAGCTGTCTTTT.

This clonotype was picked up a small number of times. At one end the junction does not follow the germline gene, possibly because of a read error. The chain is built from TRBV5-4 and TRBJ2-4; possibly TRBD2 for D (5 bases). The CDR3 sequence is 14 residues long. Germline V lookup: CDR1 SGHNT, CDR2 YYREEE (reference sequence). The CDR3 DNA follows: TGTGCCAGCAACTCCACTCTAGCCAAAAACATTCAGTATTTC. It specifies CASNSTLAKNIQYF.

V usage is TRBV15 and J usage is TRBJ2-3; D is unclear. V dropped 8 bases and J dropped 2 bases, with 14 bases sitting between them. The CDR3 length is 14 residues. Germline V gene data show CDR1 as LNHNV and CDR2 as YYDKDF (reference sequence). The CDR3 coding sequence is TGTGCCACCCAAGCCGGGCAGACCACAGATACGCAGTATTTT. Its protein is CATQAGQTTDTQYF. The complete variable domain, with remaining parts taken from reference TRBV15 and TRBJ2-3, reads DAMVIQNPRYQVTQFGKPVTLSCSQTLNHNVMYWYQQKSSQAPKLLFHYYDKDFNNEADTPDNFQSRRPNTSFCFLDIRSPGLGDTAMYLCATQAGQTTDTQYFGPGTRLTVL.

About this clonotype itself: As the CDR3 is not closed by the conserved phenylalanine or tryptophan, this likely results from a read error. The gene calls are TRBV10-3 and TRBJ2-7; 8 nucleotides match TRBD2. Germline CDR1 and CDR2: ENHRY and SYGVKD. The CDR3 spans 17 residues. V lost 7 bases, J lost 4 bases, and 18 bases stayed unmatched. The CDR3 DNA reads as TGTGCCATCAAGGGGACTAGAGGGAGGGCTTCATCGTACGAGCAGTACTAC. It yields the protein CAIKGTRGRASSYEQYY.

Note on this clonotype: One end of the junction is discordant with germline, which a read error may explain. CDR3: CASHGSRGPPTDTQSF. The CDR3 DNA follows: TGTGCCAGCCACGGTTCACGGGGGCCCCCCACAGATACGCAGTCTTTT. V and J are TRBV12-3 or TRBV12-4 and TRBJ2-3; D is possibly TRBD1 or TRBD2 (6 bases each). The CDR3 consists of 16 residues.

The rearrangement joins TRBV11-2 to TRBJ2-7, with D perhaps matching TRBD2 (5 bases). The CDR3 contains 15 residues. V was cut by 0 bases and J by 5 bases, with 14 bases left in between. CDR1 SGHAT and CDR2 FQNNGV come from the germline V gene. This CDR3 is CASSLDPSGTDEQYF. CDR3 coding DNA: TGTGCCAGCAGCTTAGATCCAAGCGGTACAGACGAGCAGTACTTC.

As regards this clonotype: As the CDR3 is not closed by the conserved phenylalanine or tryptophan, this likely results from a read error. The genes are TRBV6-6 and TRBJ1-5; 7 nucleotides match TRBD1. In germline, CDR1 is MNHNY, CDR2 SVGAGI (reference sequence). The CDR3 has 18 amino acids. The CDR3 sequence: CASSYLGWGQNSNQPQHI. CDR3 coding DNA: TGTGCAAGCAGTTACTTAGGGTGGGGACAGAACAGCAATCAGCCCCAGCATATT.

The genes are TRBV12-3 or TRBV12-4 and TRBJ2-7; a weak D match, TRBD2 (7 bases). This CDR3 contains 14 residues. CDR3 protein: CACSPRGAIYEQYV. CDR3 nucleotides: TGTGCCTGCAGTCCCCGGGGGGCGATCTACGAGCAGTACGTT.

As to this clonotype: It is likely a read error, because the conserved phenylalanine at the end of the CDR3 is missing. The chain joins TRBV4-1 to TRBJ2-5; D might be TRBD1 or TRBD2, each matching 5 bases. From germline, CDR1 is MGHRA and CDR2 YSYEKL. This CDR3 has 14 residues. CDR3 nucleotides: TGTGCCAGTAGCCAACTGTGGGGGCAAGAGACCCAGTACTTA. Protein product: CASSQLWGQETQYL.

Regarding this clonotype: The germline gene is not matched at one end of the junction; a read error may be the cause. The chain employs TRBV5-4 and TRBJ2-5, with D maybe TRBD2 (6 bases). Germline CDR1 reads SGHNT; CDR2 reads YYREEE (reference sequence). The CDR3 is 14 residues long. The CDR3 sequence: CASSLRRDKESQYF. In DNA form, the CDR3 reads TGTGCCAGCAGCTTGAGGCGGGATAAAGAGTCCCAGTACTTC.

In the case of this clonotype: The junction departs from germline at one end; a sequencing error may be responsible. The rearrangement joins TRBV6-6 to TRBJ1-5; D uncertain. This CDR3 region has 15 residues. The germline V gene encodes CDR1 MNHNY and CDR2 SVGAGI (reference sequence). The CDR3 reads CASSYSGISNQPQHF. CDR3 DNA sequence: TGTGCCAGCAGTTACTCAGGGATTAGCAATCAGCCCCAGCACTTT.

This clonotype appeared once. At one of its ends the junction is not consistent with the germline gene, which may arise from a read error. The chain joins TRBV7-8 to TRBJ1-5; TRBD1 is a possible D gene (6 bases). Germline V gene sequence: CDR1 SGHVS, CDR2 FQNEAQ. The CDR3 has 14 amino acids. CDR3 DNA sequence: TGTGCCAGCAGCCTCGGGACAATGAATCAACCCCAGCATTTT. Translating it yields CASSLGTMNQPQHF.

This sequence joins TRBV6-2 or TRBV6-3 and TRBJ2-1, with 12 positions matching TRBD2. V lost 5 bases to trimming and J lost 8 bases; unmatched junction nucleotides: 10. CDR1 MNHEY and CDR2 SVGEGT come from the germline V gene. The length of the CDR3 is 16 residues. The DNA of the CDR3 is TGTGCCAGCAGTAGTGCTAGCGGGGGGGCGTTCGATGAGCAGTTCTTC. Residues: CASSSASGGAFDEQFF.

To note about this clonotype: One base away lies a much larger clone, so this may be a sequencing read error. The rearrangement links TRBV5-1 to TRBJ2-4; no clear D gene. The length of the CDR3 is 15 residues. CDR1 SGHRS and CDR2 YFSETQ come from the germline V gene. The DNA of the CDR3 is TGCGCCAGCAGCCCCTCGAGTAATCGCCAAAACATTAAGTACTTC. Protein product: CASSPSSNRQNIKYF.